The 19 T cell receptor beta chains below were found in one sample sequenced in a study of blood T cell repertoires in COVID-19 (dated by TCRdb to the early 2020s). The receptor library was made with the immunoSEQ multiplex PCR assay. The clones in this table, taken by TCRdb from immuneACCESS, are in-frame only. Not every clone is retained; where verified, under half of the shortfall comes from an unresolved V gene, and the cause of the rest is unknown. Present in this sample are tens of thousands of clones, approximately 83% of which were seen just once. The top ten constitute less than 3.5% of the sample. Input material: peripheral blood. The receptors were sampled from a woman aged 55-70 years with acute or convalescent COVID-19.

The rearrangement uses TRBV7-2 and TRBJ1-2; D unresolved. Germline V CDR1 and CDR2: SGHTA, FQGNSA. This CDR3 region has 13 residues. V lost 1 base and J lost 7, with 10 bases in between. The CDR3 here is CASSLDNVAGYTF. The DNA of the CDR3 is TGTGCCAGCAGCTTAGACAACGTTGCTGGCTACACCTTC.

The V and J genes are TRBV4-2 and TRBJ1-5, with a tentative D call TRBD1 (5 bases). Germline V gene data show CDR1 as LGHNA and CDR2 as YNFKEQ. Trimming took off 0 bases at V and 4 bases at J, with 13 bases between the two ends. This CDR3 has 16 amino acids. CDR3 sequence: CASSQDPSTGNQPQHF. Here the CDR3 DNA reads TGTGCCAGCAGCCAAGATCCCTCCACAGGAAATCAGCCCCAGCATTTT.

J is TRBJ1-1 and V is TRBV7-9, with 8 positions matching TRBD1. This CDR3 has 12 amino acids. V shed 1 base, J shed 9 bases, and the junction held 1 base outside the gene matches. Per germline, CDR1 SEHNR and CDR2 FQNEAQ (reference sequence). The CDR3: CASSLGTGQAFF. The CDR3 nucleotides are TGTGCCAGCAGCTTAGGGACAGGGCAAGCTTTCTTT.

The chain has TRBV28 and TRBJ2-1; 8 bases match TRBD2. The CDR3 extends over 13 amino acids. Trimming at V came to 3 bases and at J to 7 bases, leaving 2 bases not matched to a gene. From germline, CDR1 is MDHEN and CDR2 SYDVKM. The chain's CDR3 is CASSLPGGNEQFF. The CDR3 DNA reads TGTGCCAGCAGTTTGCCGGGAGGGAATGAGCAGTTCTTC. Looking up the rest from reference TRBV28 and TRBJ2-1 gives the full variable domain: DVKVTQSSRYLVKRTGEKVFLECVQDMDHENMFWYRQDPGLGLRLIYFSYDVKMKEKGDIPEGYSVSREKKERFSLILESASTNQTSMYLCASSLPGGNEQFFGPGTRLTVL.

V gene TRBV29-1 combines with J gene TRBJ2-1; 7 positions agree with TRBD2. The CDR3 runs 20 residues. Germline CDR1 SQVTM, CDR2 ANQGSEA. V gave up 3 bases and J gave up 16 bases; unmatched junction bases: 36. The CDR3 region is CSVERSISLGGGFFFLLHFF. CDR3 DNA: TGCAGCGTTGAGCGCTCTATCTCCCTTGGCGGGGGATTTTTTTTTCTTCTTCATTTCTTC.

The chain carries TRBV5-6 and TRBJ2-5; D is perhaps TRBD1 (6 bases). CDR1 is SGHDT, CDR2 YYEEEE, per germline. The length of the CDR3 is 15 residues. V was trimmed by 4 bases and J by 5 bases, leaving 18 bases between them. This CDR3 reads CASSQGHSRRETQYF. The CDR3 DNA is TGTGCCAGCAGCCAGGGACATTCAAGAAGGGAGACCCAGTACTTC.

This clone was recorded a few times. The rearrangement joins TRBV15 to TRBJ2-7; perhaps TRBD1 as D (6 bases). The CDR3 totals 17 residues. Looked up from germline, CDR1 is LNHNV and CDR2 is YYDKDF (reference sequence). V lost 4 bases, J lost 3 bases, and 22 bases lay in between. CDR3 DNA sequence: TGTGCCACCAGCACCACAAACCCGGGACAAGGGGGCTACGAGCAGTACTTC. This gives the protein CATSTTNPGQGGYEQYF.

This clone was seen only a few times. The chain joins TRBV12-3 or TRBV12-4 to TRBJ1-5; D is perhaps TRBD1 (5 bases). V was pared by 3 bases and J by 9 bases, with 6 bases between. The CDR3 has 11 amino acids. This CDR3 reads CASSLGGPQHF. DNA for the CDR3: TGTGCCAGCAGTTTGGGGGGGCCCCAGCATTTT.

The chain has TRBV5-5 and TRBJ1-4; no definite D call. The CDR3 covers 15 residues. V was trimmed by 3 bases and J by 7 bases, leaving 16 bases between them. Germline CDR1 reads SGHKS; CDR2 reads YYEKEE (reference sequence). As DNA, the CDR3 is TGTGCCAGCAGCTCGTCCCCACATGATTCTGAAAAACTGTTTTTT. It translates to CASSSSPHDSEKLFF.

This clone has a single count. This chain connects TRBV30 to TRBJ2-7; D is perhaps TRBD1 (9 bases). V was shortened by 3 bases and J by 3 bases, with 15 bases between the two germline ends. The CDR3 is 14 residues long. Per germline, CDR1 GTSNPN and CDR2 SVGIG (reference sequence). The CDR3 here is CAWSGGGQGYEQYF. The CDR3 region has the DNA TGTGCCTGGAGCGGGGGGGGACAGGGCTACGAGCAGTACTTC. The full variable domain, in which reference TRBV30 and TRBJ2-7 provide the parts outside the CDR3, is SQTIHQWPATLVQPVGSPLSLECTVEGTSNPNLYWYRQAAGRGLQLLFYSVGIGQISSEVPQNLSASRPQDRQFILSSKKLLLSDSGFYLCAWSGGGQGYEQYFGPGTRLTVT.

In DNA form, the CDR3 reads TGTGCTACATGGGGGCAGATTAATTCACCCCTCCACTTT. Amino acids: CATWGQINSPLHF. This chain joins TRBV28 and TRBJ1-6; D perhaps matches TRBD1 (6 bases). Germline V gene lookup returns CDR1 MDHEN and CDR2 SYDVKM. The CDR3 runs to 13 residues. Variable domain in full (rest from reference TRBV28 and TRBJ1-6): DVKVTQSSRYLVKRTGEKVFLECVQDMDHENMFWYRQDPGLGLRLIYFSYDVKMKEKGDIPEGYSVSREKKERFSLILESASTNQTSMYLCATWGQINSPLHFGNGTRLTVT.

The rearrangement joins TRBV9 to TRBJ1-1; D is possibly TRBD1 (6 bases). Per the germline V gene, CDR1 is SGDLS and CDR2 is YYNGEE. The ends were cut back, 0 bases at V and 3 bases at J, with 18 bases in the middle. There are 17 residues in the CDR3. CDR3 sequence reads: CASSVDWVGGTDTEAFF. CDR3 sequence (DNA): TGTGCCAGCAGCGTAGATTGGGTAGGGGGAACGGACACTGAAGCTTTCTTT. The full variable domain, with the rest looked up from reference TRBV9 and TRBJ1-1, is DSGVTQTPKHLITATGQRVTLRCSPRSGDLSVYWYQQSLDQGLQFLIQYYNGEERAKGNILERFSAQQFPDLHSELNLSSLELGDSALYFCASSVDWVGGTDTEAFFGQGTRLTVV.

V usage is TRBV6-6 and J usage is TRBJ1-2; 10 bases align to TRBD1. CDR3 length equals 16 residues. V dropped 4 bases and J dropped 3; count of bases not matched to a gene: 8. Germline-derived CDR1 and CDR2 are MNHNY and SVGAGI (reference sequence). For the CDR3, the DNA is TGTGCCAGCAGTTCAGGAAGACAGGGGGCGCACTATGGCTACACCTTC. It is translated as CASSSGRQGAHYGYTF.

The rearrangement joins TRBV5-1 to TRBJ2-1; 13 bases map to TRBD2. The germline CDR1 and CDR2 sequences are SGHRS and YFSETQ. The CDR3 contains 18 residues. Germline trimming cut 1 base from V and 6 bases from J; bases unmatched to any gene: 10. The CDR3 loop is CASSLTGPTSGGSNEQFF. The CDR3 DNA reads TGCGCCAGCAGCTTGACAGGGCCGACTAGCGGGGGGTCCAATGAGCAGTTCTTC.

The rearrangement links TRBV5-1 to TRBJ2-3; TRBD2 matches 8 bases. The CDR3 spans 16 residues. The germline V gene encodes CDR1 SGHRS and CDR2 YFSETQ. V lost 4 bases, J lost 4 bases, and 11 bases stayed unmatched. This CDR3 reads CASSQSGGREADTQYF. In DNA form, the CDR3 reads TGCGCCAGCAGCCAATCGGGGGGGAGAGAAGCAGATACGCAGTATTTT.

The chain joins TRBV5-1 to TRBJ2-1; 7 bases fit TRBD2. The CDR3 contains 16 residues. J lost 8 bases, V lost 4 bases, and 15 bases had no gene match. Germline-derived CDR1 and CDR2 are SGHRS and YFSETQ. The CDR3 DNA reads as TGCGCCAGCAGCCCTCCCAGCGGGACTCGTTTCGATGAGCAGTTCTTC. This codes for CASSPPSGTRFDEQFF.

The genes are TRBV13 and TRBJ1-4; TRBD1 might be the D (6 bases). Germline V gene lookup returns CDR1 PRHDT and CDR2 FYEKMQ (reference sequence). The length of the CDR3 is 16 residues. V lost 5 bases, J lost 3 bases, and 16 bases lay in between. The CDR3 protein is CASSPRSGVANEKLFF. The CDR3 DNA follows: TGTGCCAGCAGCCCTCGATCAGGGGTAGCTAATGAAAAACTGTTTTTT.

The chain employs TRBV4-2 and TRBJ2-5; TRBD2 matches at 10 bases. Per germline, CDR1 LGHNA and CDR2 YNFKEQ. The CDR3 spans 14 residues. Germline trimming cut 3 bases from V and 5 bases from J; bases unmatched to any gene: 3. For the CDR3, the DNA is TGTGCCAGCAGCCACCAGCGGGGGGGTGAGACCCAGTACTTC. Its protein is CASSHQRGGETQYF.

In nucleotides, the CDR3 is TGTGCCAGCAGGGGACAGGGGGGATCCCAGCCCCAGCATTTT. Translating it yields CASRGQGGSQPQHF. The chain uses TRBV6-5 and TRBJ1-5, with 11 nucleotides matching TRBD1. Unmatched junction bases numbered 5, after V lost 6 bases and J lost 7 bases. The CDR3 is 14 amino acids. Germline V lookup: CDR1 MNHEY, CDR2 SVGAGI.